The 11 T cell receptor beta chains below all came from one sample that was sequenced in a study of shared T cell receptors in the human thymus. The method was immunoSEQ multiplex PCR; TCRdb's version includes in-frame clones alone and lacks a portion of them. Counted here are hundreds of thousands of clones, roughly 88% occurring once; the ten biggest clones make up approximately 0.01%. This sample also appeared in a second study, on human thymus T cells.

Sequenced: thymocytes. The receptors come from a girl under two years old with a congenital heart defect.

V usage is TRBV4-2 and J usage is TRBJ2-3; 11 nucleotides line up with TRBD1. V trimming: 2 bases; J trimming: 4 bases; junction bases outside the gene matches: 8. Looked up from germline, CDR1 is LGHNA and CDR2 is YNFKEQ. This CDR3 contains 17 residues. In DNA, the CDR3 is TGTGCCAGCAGCCAACCCGGGACAGGGGGTTTGTCAGATACGCAGTATTTT. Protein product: CASSQPGTGGLSDTQYF.

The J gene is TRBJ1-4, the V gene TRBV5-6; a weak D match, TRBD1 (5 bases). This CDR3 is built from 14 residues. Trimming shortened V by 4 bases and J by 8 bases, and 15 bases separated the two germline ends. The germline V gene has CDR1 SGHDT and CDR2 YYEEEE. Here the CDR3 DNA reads TGTGCCAGCAGCCCCCACCTAGGGGTGGAAAAACTGTTTTTT. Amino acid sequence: CASSPHLGVEKLFF.

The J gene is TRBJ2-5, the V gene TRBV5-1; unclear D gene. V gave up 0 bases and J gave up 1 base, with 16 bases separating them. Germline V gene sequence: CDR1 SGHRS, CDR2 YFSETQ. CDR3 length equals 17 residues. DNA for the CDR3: TGCGCCAGCAGCTTGGCCGGGTCCGCGCAGCCCCAAGAGACCCAGTACTTC. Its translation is CASSLAGSAQPQETQYF. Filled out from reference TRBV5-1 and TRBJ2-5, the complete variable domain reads KAGVTQTPRYLIKTRGQQVTLSCSPISGHRSVSWYQQTPGQGLQFLFEYFSETQRNKGNFPGRFSGRQFSNSRSEMNVSTLELGDSALYLCASSLAGSAQPQETQYFGPGTRLLVL.

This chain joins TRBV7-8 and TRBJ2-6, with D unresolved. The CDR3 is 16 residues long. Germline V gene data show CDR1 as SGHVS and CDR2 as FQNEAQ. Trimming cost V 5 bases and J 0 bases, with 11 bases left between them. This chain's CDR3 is CASSLPELSGANVLTF. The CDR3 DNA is TGTGCCAGCAGCCTACCGGAGCTCTCTGGGGCCAACGTCCTGACTTTC. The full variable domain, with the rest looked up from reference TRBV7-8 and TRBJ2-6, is GAGVSQSPRYKVAKRGQDVALRCDPISGHVSLFWYQQALGQGPEFLTYFQNEAQLDKSGLPSDRFFAERPEGSVSTLKIQRTQQEDSAVYLCASSLPELSGANVLTFGAGSRLTVL.

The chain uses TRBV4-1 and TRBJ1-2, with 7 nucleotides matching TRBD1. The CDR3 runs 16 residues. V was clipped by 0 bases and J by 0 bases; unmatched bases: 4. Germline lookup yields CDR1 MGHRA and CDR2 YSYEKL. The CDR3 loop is CASSQENRGPNYGYTF. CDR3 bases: TGCGCCAGCAGCCAAGAGAACAGGGGACCTAACTATGGCTACACCTTC.

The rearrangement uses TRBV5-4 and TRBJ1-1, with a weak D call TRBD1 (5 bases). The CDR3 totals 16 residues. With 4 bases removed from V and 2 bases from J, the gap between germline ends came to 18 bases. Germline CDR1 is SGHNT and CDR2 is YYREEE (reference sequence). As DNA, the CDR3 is TGTGCCAGCAGCAACGACGTCCCCAGGGTTAACACTGAAGCTTTCTTT. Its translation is CASSNDVPRVNTEAFF.

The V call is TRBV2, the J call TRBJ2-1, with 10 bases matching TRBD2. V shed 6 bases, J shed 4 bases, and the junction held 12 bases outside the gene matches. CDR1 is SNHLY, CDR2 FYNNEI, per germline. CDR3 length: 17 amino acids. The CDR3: CASRISGGDQIYNEQFF. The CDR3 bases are TGTGCCAGCAGGATCAGCGGGGGGGATCAAATTTACAATGAGCAGTTCTTC.

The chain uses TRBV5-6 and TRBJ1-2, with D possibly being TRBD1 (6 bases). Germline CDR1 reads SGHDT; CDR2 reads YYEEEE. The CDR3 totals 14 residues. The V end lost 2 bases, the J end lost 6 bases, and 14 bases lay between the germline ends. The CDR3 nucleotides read TGTGCCAGCAGCTTTCCGGGACATTCGCATGGCTACACCTTC. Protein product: CASSFPGHSHGYTF.

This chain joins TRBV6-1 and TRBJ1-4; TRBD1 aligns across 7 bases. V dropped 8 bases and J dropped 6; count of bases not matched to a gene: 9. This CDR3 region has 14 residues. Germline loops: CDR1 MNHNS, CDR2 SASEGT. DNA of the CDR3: TGTGCCAGCCAGGTCGGGGACAGCCATGAAAAACTGTTTTTT. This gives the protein CASQVGDSHEKLFF.

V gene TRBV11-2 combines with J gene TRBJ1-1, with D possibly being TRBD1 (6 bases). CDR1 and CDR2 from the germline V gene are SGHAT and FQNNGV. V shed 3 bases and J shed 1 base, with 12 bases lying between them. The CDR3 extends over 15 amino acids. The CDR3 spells CASSLPSGANTEAFF. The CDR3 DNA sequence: TGTGCCAGCAGCTTGCCTTCAGGGGCGAACACTGAAGCTTTCTTT.

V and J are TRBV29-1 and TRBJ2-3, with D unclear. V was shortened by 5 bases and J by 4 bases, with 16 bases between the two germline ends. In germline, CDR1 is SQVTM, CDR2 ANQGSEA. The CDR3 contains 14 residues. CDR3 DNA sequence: TGCAGCGTTACCCGGCGACTGGAACCAGATACGCAGTATTTT. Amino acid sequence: CSVTRRLEPDTQYF.